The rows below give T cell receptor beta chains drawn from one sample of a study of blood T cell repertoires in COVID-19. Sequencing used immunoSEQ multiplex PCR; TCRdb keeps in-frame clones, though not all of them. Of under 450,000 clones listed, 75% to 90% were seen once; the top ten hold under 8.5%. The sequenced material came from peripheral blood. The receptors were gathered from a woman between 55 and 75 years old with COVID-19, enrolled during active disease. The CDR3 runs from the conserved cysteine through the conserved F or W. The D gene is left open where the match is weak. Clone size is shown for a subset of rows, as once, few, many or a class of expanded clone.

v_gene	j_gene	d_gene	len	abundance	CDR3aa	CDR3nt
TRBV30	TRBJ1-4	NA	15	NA	CAWSGWGDANEKLFF	TGTGCCTGGAGTGGTTGGGGGGATGCTAATGAAAAACTGTTTTTT
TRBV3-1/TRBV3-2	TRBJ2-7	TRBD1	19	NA	CASSQESRGTGRPSYEQYF	TGTGCCAGCAGCCAAGAATCCCGGGGGACAGGTCGGCCCTCCTACGAGCAGTACTTC
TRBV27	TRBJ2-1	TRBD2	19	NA	CASSFRVLAIPRGNNEQFF	TGTGCCAGCAGTTTTCGGGTACTAGCGATACCCCGGGGGAACAATGAGCAGTTCTTC
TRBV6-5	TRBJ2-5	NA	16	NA	CASSSYSGTEEGTQYF	TGTGCCAGCAGTTCATACTCCGGGACGGAGGAGGGGACCCAGTACTTC
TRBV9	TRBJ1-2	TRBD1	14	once	CASSLGDSNYGYTF	TGTGCCAGCAGCCTAGGGGACAGCAACTATGGCTACACCTTC
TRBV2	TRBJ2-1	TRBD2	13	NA	CASNPGLADEQFF	TGTGCCAGTAATCCGGGACTAGCGGATGAGCAGTTCTTC
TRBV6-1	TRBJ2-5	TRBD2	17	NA	CASSASGTSGGEETQYF	TGTGCCAGCAGTGCTAGCGGGACTAGCGGGGGGGAAGAGACCCAGTACTTC
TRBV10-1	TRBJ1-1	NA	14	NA	CASSVSGAEGEAFF	TGCGCCAGCAGTGTGTCAGGGGCGGAAGGTGAAGCTTTCTTT
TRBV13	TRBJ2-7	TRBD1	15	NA	CASSLTRGKDYEQYF	TGTGCCAGCAGCCTAACCAGGGGGAAAGACTACGAGCAGTACTTC
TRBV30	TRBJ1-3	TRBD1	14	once	CAWSDGTEPNTIYF	TGTGCCTGGAGTGACGGGACAGAGCCAAACACCATATATTTT
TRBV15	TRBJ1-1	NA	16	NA	CATSRDRVAVGTEAFF	TGTGCCACCAGCAGAGATCGGGTGGCTGTCGGCACTGAAGCTTTCTTT
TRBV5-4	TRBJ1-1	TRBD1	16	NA	CASTDRGRFWDTEAFF	TGTGCCAGCACAGACAGGGGGCGTTTTTGGGACACTGAAGCTTTCTTT
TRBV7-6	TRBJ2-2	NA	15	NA	CASSFSGTNTGELFF	TGTGCCAGCAGCTTTAGCGGTACGAACACCGGGGAGCTGTTTTTT
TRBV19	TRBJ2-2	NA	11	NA	CAARFAGELFF	TGTGCCGCCAGGTTCGCCGGGGAGCTGTTTTTT
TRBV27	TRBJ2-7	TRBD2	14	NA	CASSRLAGQYEQYF	TGTGCCAGCAGTAGACTAGCGGGGCAATACGAGCAGTACTTC
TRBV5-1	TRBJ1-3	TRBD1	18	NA	CASSPKIPGQHSGNTIYF	TGCGCCAGCAGCCCGAAAATCCCGGGACAGCACTCTGGAAACACCATATATTTT
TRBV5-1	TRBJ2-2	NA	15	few	CASSPWRLNTGELFF	TGCGCCAGCAGCCCGTGGAGGCTGAACACCGGGGAGCTGTTTTTT
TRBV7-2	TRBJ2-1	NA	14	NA	CASSLGAGIDEQFF	TGTGCCAGCAGCTTAGGGGCAGGGATAGATGAGCAGTTCTTC
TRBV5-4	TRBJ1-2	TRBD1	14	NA	CASSSGQRDYGYTF	TGTGCCAGCAGCTCGGGACAGCGAGACTATGGCTACACCTTC
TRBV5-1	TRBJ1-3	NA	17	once	CASSSTGSRSTGNTIYF	TGCGCCAGCAGCTCCACAGGATCCCGATCTACTGGAAACACCATATATTTT